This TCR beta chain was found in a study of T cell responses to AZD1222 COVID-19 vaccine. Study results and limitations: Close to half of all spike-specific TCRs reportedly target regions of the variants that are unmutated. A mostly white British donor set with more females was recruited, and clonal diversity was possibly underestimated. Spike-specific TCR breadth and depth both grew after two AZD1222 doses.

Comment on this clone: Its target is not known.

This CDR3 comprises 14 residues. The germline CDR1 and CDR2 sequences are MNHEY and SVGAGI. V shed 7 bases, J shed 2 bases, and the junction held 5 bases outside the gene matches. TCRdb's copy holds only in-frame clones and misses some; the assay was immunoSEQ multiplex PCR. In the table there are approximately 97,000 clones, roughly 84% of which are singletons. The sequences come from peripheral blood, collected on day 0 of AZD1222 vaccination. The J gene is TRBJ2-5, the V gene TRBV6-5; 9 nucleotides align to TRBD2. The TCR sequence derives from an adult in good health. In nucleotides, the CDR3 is TGTGCCAGCACGCTAGCGGGGCAACAAGAGACCCAGTACTTC. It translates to CASTLAGQQETQYF.